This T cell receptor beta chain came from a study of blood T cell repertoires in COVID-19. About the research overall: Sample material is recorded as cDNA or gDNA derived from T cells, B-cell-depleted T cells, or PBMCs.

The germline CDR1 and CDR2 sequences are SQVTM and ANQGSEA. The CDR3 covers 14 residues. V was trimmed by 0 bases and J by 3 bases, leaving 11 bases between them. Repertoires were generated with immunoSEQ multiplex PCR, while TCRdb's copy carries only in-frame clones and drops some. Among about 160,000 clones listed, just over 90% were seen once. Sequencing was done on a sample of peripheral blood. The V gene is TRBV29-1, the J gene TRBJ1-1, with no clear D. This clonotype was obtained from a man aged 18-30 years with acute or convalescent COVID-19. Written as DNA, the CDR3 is TGCAGCGTTGAAGATCCCGGACTGTACACTGAAGCTTTCTTT. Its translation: CSVEDPGLYTEAFF.